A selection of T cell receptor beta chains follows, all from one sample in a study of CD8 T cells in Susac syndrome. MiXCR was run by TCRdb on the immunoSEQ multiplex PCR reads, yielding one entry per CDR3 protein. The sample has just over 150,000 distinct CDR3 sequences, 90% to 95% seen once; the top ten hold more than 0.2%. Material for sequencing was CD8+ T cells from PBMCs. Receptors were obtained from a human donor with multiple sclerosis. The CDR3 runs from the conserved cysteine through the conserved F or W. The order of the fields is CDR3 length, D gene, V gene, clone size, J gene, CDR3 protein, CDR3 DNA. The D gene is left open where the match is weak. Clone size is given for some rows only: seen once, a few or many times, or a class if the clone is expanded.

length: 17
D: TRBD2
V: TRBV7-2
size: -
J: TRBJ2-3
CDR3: CASSLGTSGGMSGTQYF
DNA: TGTGCCAGCAGCTTAGGGACTAGCGGGGGTATGTCTGGTACGCAGTATTTT

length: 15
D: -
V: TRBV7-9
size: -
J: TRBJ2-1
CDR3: CASSPLPSGSDEQFF
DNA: TGTGCCAGCAGCCCTCTCCCCTCAGGGTCGGACGAGCAGTTCTTC

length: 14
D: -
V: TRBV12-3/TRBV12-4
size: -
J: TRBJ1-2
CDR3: CASSPYPPRDGYTF
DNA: TGTGCCAGCAGTCCCTACCCACCAAGGGATGGCTACACCTTC

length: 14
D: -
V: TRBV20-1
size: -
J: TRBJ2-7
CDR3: CSARDRANPYEQYF
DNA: TGCAGTGCTAGAGATCGGGCAAACCCCTACGAGCAGTACTTC

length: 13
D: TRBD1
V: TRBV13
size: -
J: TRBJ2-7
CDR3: CASSLRGPREQYF
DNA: TGTGCCAGCAGCTTGAGGGGGCCCCGCGAGCAGTACTTC

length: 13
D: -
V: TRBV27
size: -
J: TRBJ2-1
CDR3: CASSLSSYNEQFF
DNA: TGTGCTAGCAGTCTTAGCTCCTACAATGAGCAGTTCTTC

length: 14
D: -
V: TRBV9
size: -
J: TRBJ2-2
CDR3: CASSEGFVPGELFF
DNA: TGTGCCAGCAGCGAGGGGTTCGTCCCCGGGGAGCTGTTTTTT

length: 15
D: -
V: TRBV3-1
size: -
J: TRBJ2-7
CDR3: CASSPVPGHFYEQYF
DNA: TGTGCCAGCAGCCCCGTTCCGGGACACTTCTACGAGCAGTACTTC

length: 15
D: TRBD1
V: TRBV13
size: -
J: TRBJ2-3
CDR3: CASSSRGLDTDTQYF
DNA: TGTGCCAGCAGCTCCAGGGGGCTTGATACAGATACGCAGTATTTT

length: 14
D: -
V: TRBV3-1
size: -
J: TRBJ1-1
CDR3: CASSQDVKGNEAFF
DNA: TGTGCCAGCAGCCAAGATGTGAAGGGGAATGAAGCTTTCTTT

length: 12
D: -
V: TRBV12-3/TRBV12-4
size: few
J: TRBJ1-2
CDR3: CASSYGTYGYTF
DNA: TGTGCCAGCAGTTACGGGACTTATGGCTACACCTTC

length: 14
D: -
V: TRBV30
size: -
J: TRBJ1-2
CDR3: CAWTNSPGSYGYTF
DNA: TGTGCCTGGACCAACTCCCCAGGGAGTTATGGCTACACCTTC

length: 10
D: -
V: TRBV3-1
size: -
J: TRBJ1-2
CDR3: CASSPGGYTF
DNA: TGTGCCAGCAGCCCGGGCGGCTACACCTTC

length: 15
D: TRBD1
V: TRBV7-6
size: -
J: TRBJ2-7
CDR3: CASRPPGGYSYEQYF
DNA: TGTGCCAGCAGGCCCCCAGGGGGCTACTCCTACGAGCAGTACTTC

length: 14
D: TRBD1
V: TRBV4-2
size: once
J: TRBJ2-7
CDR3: CASSQGTGDYEQYF
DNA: TGTGCCAGCAGCCAAGGGACAGGGGACTACGAGCAGTACTTC

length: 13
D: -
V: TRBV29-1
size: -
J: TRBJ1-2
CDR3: CSVEDQGRYGYTF
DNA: TGCAGCGTTGAAGATCAAGGACGATATGGCTACACCTTC

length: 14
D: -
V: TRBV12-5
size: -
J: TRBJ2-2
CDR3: CATRGLTNTGELFF
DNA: TGTGCTACTCGGGGGCTGACGAACACCGGGGAGCTGTTTTTT

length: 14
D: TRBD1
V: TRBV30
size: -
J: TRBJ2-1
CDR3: CAWRDRTLFDEQFF
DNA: TGTGCCTGGAGGGACAGGACGCTGTTCGATGAGCAGTTCTTC

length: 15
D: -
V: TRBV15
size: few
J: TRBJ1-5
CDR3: CATSRDRGLNQPQHF
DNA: TGTGCCACCAGCAGAGATCGGGGCCTGAATCAGCCCCAGCATTTT

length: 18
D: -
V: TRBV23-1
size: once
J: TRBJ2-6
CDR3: CASSQSGVGASGANVLTF
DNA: TGCGCCAGCAGTCAATCGGGGGTAGGGGCCTCTGGGGCCAACGTCCTGACTTTC

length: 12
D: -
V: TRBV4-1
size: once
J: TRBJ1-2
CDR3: CASSQVHGGYTF
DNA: TGCGCCAGCAGCCAAGTGCACGGAGGCTACACCTTC

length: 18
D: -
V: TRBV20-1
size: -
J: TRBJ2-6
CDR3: CSARSPRTGPSGANVLTF
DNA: TGCAGTGCCAGAAGTCCGCGAACAGGGCCCTCTGGGGCCAACGTCCTGACTTTC